This TCR beta chain was identified during a study of identical twins. Study results and limitations: Surplus twin overlap in beta out-of-frame sequences was less pronounced. Modelling approaches yielded underestimates of out-of-frame TCR alpha sharing between monozygotic twins.

Per germline, CDR1 SGHTA and CDR2 FQGTGA. Trimming removed 4 bases at V and 3 bases at J, with 11 bases between. The CDR3 sequence is 14 residues long. This clonotype showed up just a few times. Its antigen is still unknown. TCRdb reprocessed the 5' RACE reads with MiXCR, giving one entry per CDR3 protein. The sample records 250,000 to 300,000 distinct CDR3 sequences, just under 9.5% being singletons. This sample was also put to use in a study of yellow fever vaccine responses in identical twins.

The genes are TRBV7-3 and TRBJ2-3; a possible D gene is TRBD2 (6 bases). Sequencing was done on a sample of CD8+ T cells sorted from blood. The clonotype was recovered from a woman in her late teens or twenties in good health. The CDR3 is CASSSGLTTDTQYF. CDR3 nucleotide sequence: TGTGCCAGCAGCTCTGGACTAACAACAGATACGCAGTATTTT.